This entry describes one T cell receptor beta chain. No antigen is known for it. This specimen comes from a study of T cells in localized non-small cell lung cancer. Notes on the study in general: Uninvolved adjacent lung had more T cell clonality than any other tissue, topping tumor. Elevated blood T cell density was associated with longer overall survival. As only one tumor region underwent sequencing, heterogeneity remains possible. Median detection of top 100 tumor clones in adjacent lung was 57 clones.

The CDR3 covers 16 residues. V was clipped by 4 bases and J by 4 bases, with 19 bases between them. CDR1 is SSHAT and CDR2 is FNYEAQ in the germline V gene (reference sequence). Sequencing used immunoSEQ multiplex PCR; TCRdb keeps in-frame clones, though not all of them. The sample yields 52,000 or so clones, roughly 83% seen once. This material consisted of peripheral blood mononuclear cells, taken before any cancer treatment. The TCR originated in a man aged 40 to 70 with stage III lung adenocarcinoma. The chain joins TRBV7-7 to TRBJ2-5, with D possibly matching TRBD1 (6 bases). DNA for the CDR3: TGTGCCAGCAGCTCACAAGGGCAGGGGCATCCAGAGACCCAGTACTTC. This encodes CASSSQGQGHPETQYF.